This T cell receptor beta chain was recovered during a study of regulatory T cells in long-lasting Graves disease. V was pared by 1 base and J by 6 bases, with 7 bases of the junction left unmatched. The CDR3 length is 15 residues. Germline V gives CDR1 SGHDN, CDR2 FVKESK. Regarding the study as a whole: Persistent disease favored TRBV28, TRBJ1-2 and TRBJ2-5. Public clonotype sharing was higher in persistent than newly diagnosed patients.

Time point given: newly diagnosed GD, antithyroid drugs for less than 3 months. The authors made the TCR library using RNA they extracted from PBMCs. This clonotype appeared a few times. Antigen specificity is unknown. Researchers made TCR beta libraries by using iRepertoire HTBI primers and running Arm-PCR on CDR3 regions. TCRdb reanalysed the multiplex PCR reads using MiXCR and keeps one entry per CDR3 protein. This sample has some 400,000 distinct CDR3 sequences, with 15% found just once. The same data also went into a second study, on T cells in Graves' hyperthyroidism and ophthalmopathy. That source reports: HTBI primers were employed in a first-round RT-PCR of the TCR CDR3.

V is TRBV14 and J is TRBJ2-3, with 7 nucleotides matching TRBD2. The sequenced sample was peripheral blood mononuclear cells (PBMCs), obtained at new diagnosis, from a patient treated with antithyroid drugs. This clonotype originated in a woman aged 25 to 45 with Graves disease. This CDR3 is CASSQVDGRRDTQYF. CDR3 in DNA: TGTGCCAGCAGCCAAGTGGACGGGAGGAGGGATACGCAGTATTTT.